One sample yielded the 28 T cell receptor beta chains listed below, sequenced in a study of T cell responses to AZD1222 COVID-19 vaccine. TCRdb keeps only in-frame clones here, not all; method: immunoSEQ multiplex PCR. The profile shows approximately 150,000 clones, approximately 90% of them singletons. The specimen was peripheral blood, collected 28 days after the second AZD1222 dose. The receptors derive from an adult who received the AZD1222 COVID-19 vaccine.

This chain connects TRBV6-4 to TRBJ2-2; TRBD2 agrees at 9 bases. The CDR3 is made up of 14 amino acids. The germline gives CDR1 MRHNA, CDR2 SNTAGT. The V segment lost 6 bases and the J segment 3 bases; nucleotides outside the gene matches: 2. CDR3 protein: CASSRLADTGELFF. In DNA, the CDR3 is TGTGCCAGCAGCCGACTAGCGGACACCGGGGAGCTGTTTTTT.

The chain carries TRBV6-5 and TRBJ2-1; no definite D call. The ends were cut back, 3 bases at V and 0 bases at J, with 3 bases in the middle. CDR1 and CDR2 (germline): MNHEY, SVGAGI. The length of the CDR3 is 13 residues. For the CDR3, the DNA is TGTGCCAGCAGTTATAGCTCCTACAATGAGCAGTTCTTC. It translates to CASSYSSYNEQFF.

As concerns this clone: This same CDR3 is encoded by further DNA sequences in the sample. The V call is TRBV7-2, the J call TRBJ2-7; the D is unclear. Germline CDR1 and CDR2: SGHTA and FQGNSA. The V end lost 3 bases, the J end lost 3 bases, and 6 bases lay between the germline ends. CDR3 size: 12 residues. The CDR3 bases are TGTGCCAGCAGCTTCGGCAACTACGAGCAGTACTTC. This sequence encodes CASSFGNYEQYF.

The V call is TRBV7-2, the J call TRBJ2-4, with 9 bases matching TRBD1. Trimming took 4 bases from V and 12 from J; bases not matched to a gene: 10. Germline assignment: CDR1 SGHTA and CDR2 FQGNSA. The CDR3 loop spans 14 amino acids. The CDR3 reads CASSSSGQGGDQYF. The CDR3 nucleotides are TGTGCCAGCAGCTCCTCGGGACAGGGAGGGGATCAGTACTTC.

V gene TRBV19 combines with J gene TRBJ2-7; tentative D call: TRBD1 (5 bases). The CDR3 is made up of 14 amino acids. Deletions cut 5 bases from V and 5 bases from J, with 16 bases between. In germline, CDR1 is LNHDA, CDR2 SQIVND (reference sequence). In DNA, the CDR3 is TGTGCCAGTAGTCCGGACCGTTGGGGCAACGAGCAGTACTTC. It codes for CASSPDRWGNEQYF.

J is TRBJ1-2 and V is TRBV23-1, with D uncertain. TRBV23-1 is recorded as an ORF, its role being uncertain. V was clipped by 1 base and J by 0 bases, with 18 bases between them. This CDR3 is built from 18 residues. The CDR3 DNA sequence: TGCGCCAGCAGTCAATGTGGGCTTCCATCCCTAGCTAACTATGGCTACACCTTC. It yields the protein CASSQCGLPSLANYGYTF.

The rearrangement uses TRBV19 and TRBJ2-7, with D hard to call. V shed 10 bases and J shed 4 bases, with 8 bases lying between them. This CDR3 spans 10 amino acids. Germline-derived CDR1 and CDR2 are LNHDA and SQIVND (reference sequence). CDR3 protein: CATNSYEQYF. The DNA for the CDR3 is TGTGCCACTAACTCATACGAGCAGTACTTC.

V usage is TRBV3-1 (or the pseudogene TRBV3-2) and J usage is TRBJ2-3, with D perhaps matching TRBD1 (5 bases). CDR1 is LGHDT, CDR2 YNNKEL, per germline (reference sequence). The CDR3 sequence is 12 residues long. V was trimmed by 1 base and J by 11 bases, leaving 10 bases between them. CDR3 bases: TGTGCCAGCAGCCAAGGGGGCATTGGGCAGTATTTT. As protein: CASSQGGIGQYF.

The chain carries TRBV14 and TRBJ1-2; D perhaps matches TRBD1 (6 bases). V lost 4 bases and J 0 bases, leaving 12 bases between the germline ends. Germline V gene lookup returns CDR1 SGHDN and CDR2 FVKESK. This CDR3 comprises 15 residues. This CDR3 is CASSPLDRTNYGYTF. The DNA for the CDR3 is TGTGCCAGCAGCCCCCTGGACAGAACTAACTATGGCTACACCTTC.

V gene TRBV6-5 combines with J gene TRBJ1-2, with 9 bases aligning to TRBD1. The germline V gene has CDR1 MNHEY and CDR2 SVGAGI. The V gene end was trimmed by 4 bases and the J gene end by 3 bases; junction bases not matched to a gene: 3. This CDR3 comprises 14 residues. The CDR3 sequence: CASSLDRGDYGYTF. The CDR3 coding sequence is TGTGCCAGCAGTTTGGACAGGGGTGACTATGGCTACACCTTC.

This clone was observed once. The chain is built from TRBV4-2 and TRBJ1-6; D remains ambiguous. This CDR3 has 13 residues. Trimming left V 6 bases short and J 8 bases short, with 11 bases between. The germline V gene has CDR1 LGHNA and CDR2 YNFKEQ. The CDR3 DNA is TGTGCCAGCAGAGTGGATGTGGATTCACCCCTCCACTTT. Translated, it gives CASRVDVDSPLHF.

This chain links TRBV11-2 with TRBJ1-2, with 8 bases lining up with TRBD1. Germline V gives CDR1 SGHAT, CDR2 FQNNGV. The CDR3 covers 15 residues. J was trimmed by 6 bases and V by 5 bases; bases with no gene match: 11. As DNA, the CDR3 is TGTGCCAGCAGCACCTTGAACCAGGGGGCCCATGGCTACACCTTC. This codes for CASSTLNQGAHGYTF. Looking up the rest from reference TRBV11-2 and TRBJ1-2 gives the full variable domain: EAGVAQSPRYKIIEKRQSVAFWCNPISGHATLYWYQQILGQGPKLLIQFQNNGVVDDSQLPKDRFSAERLKGVDSTLKIQPAKLEDSAVYLCASSTLNQGAHGYTFGSGTRLTVV.

The chain links TRBV4-2 to TRBJ1-1; TRBD1 aligns across 10 bases. CDR3 length: 15 amino acids. Trimming took 0 bases from V and 5 from J; bases not matched to a gene: 3. Germline assignment: CDR1 LGHNA and CDR2 YNFKEQ. The DNA for the CDR3 is TGTGCCAGCAGCCAAGATTGGACAGGGGGAACTGAAGCTTTCTTT. Translation gives CASSQDWTGGTEAFF.

The rearrangement uses TRBV7-9 and TRBJ2-3; D is possibly TRBD2 (5 bases). The CDR3 loop spans 13 amino acids. Germline V gene lookup returns CDR1 SEHNR and CDR2 FQNEAQ (reference sequence). The V end was cut by 1 base, the J end by 10 bases, with 12 bases between. The CDR3 region is CASSLELAQPQYF. The CDR3, as DNA: TGTGCCAGCAGCTTAGAGCTAGCCCAGCCGCAGTATTTT. The full variable domain, rest sourced from reference TRBV7-9 and TRBJ2-3, is DTGVSQNPRHKITKRGQNVTFRCDPISEHNRLYWYRQTLGQGPEFLTYFQNEAQLEKSRLLSDRFSAERPKGSFSTLEIQRTEQGDSAMYLCASSLELAQPQYFGPGTRLTVL.

V is TRBV18 and J is TRBJ2-1; D gene unclear. Per the germline V gene, CDR1 is KGHSH and CDR2 is LQKENI. The CDR3 is 12 amino acids. V lost 2 bases, J lost 4 bases, and 3 bases lay in between. The CDR3 sequence is CASSPEYNEQFF. The CDR3 region has the DNA TGTGCCAGCTCACCAGAGTACAATGAGCAGTTCTTC.

The chain links TRBV3-1 (or the pseudogene TRBV3-2) to TRBJ2-3; 11 nucleotides align to TRBD2. V lost 0 bases to trimming and J lost 8 bases; unmatched junction nucleotides: 7. In germline, CDR1 is LGHDT, CDR2 YNNKEL (reference sequence). The CDR3 extends over 16 amino acids. CDR3 sequence (DNA): TGTGCCAGCAGCCAAGAACTTAGCGGGAGGGGGGCTACGCAGTATTTT. Translating gives CASSQELSGRGATQYF.

The V call is TRBV30, the J call TRBJ1-1; no firm D call. Germline CDR1 and CDR2: GTSNPN and SVGIG (reference sequence). Trimming stripped 5 bases from V and 0 bases from J, with 13 bases between. This CDR3 is built from 14 residues. CDR3 DNA: TGTGCCTGGGTGGCTGGGAGCTTGAACACTGAAGCTTTCTTT. Protein: CAWVAGSLNTEAFF. The full variable domain, completed using reference TRBV30 and TRBJ1-1, is SQTIHQWPATLVQPVGSPLSLECTVEGTSNPNLYWYRQAAGRGLQLLFYSVGIGQISSEVPQNLSASRPQDRQFILSSKKLLLSDSGFYLCAWVAGSLNTEAFFGQGTRLTVV.

V usage is TRBV13 and J usage is TRBJ2-7, with D maybe TRBD2 (6 bases). The CDR3 sequence is 14 residues long. CDR1 PRHDT and CDR2 FYEKMQ come from the germline V gene (reference sequence). The V and J ends lost 6 bases and 2 bases respectively, with 14 bases between them. The CDR3: CASRKVADTYEQYF. The CDR3 DNA reads as TGTGCCAGCAGAAAGGTAGCGGATACCTACGAGCAGTACTTC.

This clone has a single count. J is TRBJ2-7 and V is TRBV2, with 8 bases identical to TRBD2. Germline V gene lookup returns CDR1 SNHLY and CDR2 FYNNEI. This CDR3 is built from 14 residues. V shed 6 bases and J 4 bases; nucleotides not matched to a gene: 8. CDR3 loop: CASRPGLVVYEQYF. The CDR3 DNA reads as TGTGCCAGCAGGCCGGGACTAGTCGTTTACGAGCAGTACTTC.

J is TRBJ1-1 and V is TRBV5-1; D remains unclear. Trimming took off 0 bases at V and 4 bases at J, with 7 bases between the two ends. CDR1 and CDR2 from the germline V gene are SGHRS and YFSETQ. This CDR3 is built from 13 residues. CDR3 region: CASSLAGVTEAFF. CDR3 bases: TGCGCCAGCAGCTTGGCCGGGGTCACTGAAGCTTTCTTT.

The rearrangement joins TRBV10-3 to TRBJ1-5; D unclear. The CDR3 has 14 residues. Trimming pared 2 bases from V and 2 bases from J, leaving 7 bases between. Germline CDR1 and CDR2: ENHRY and SYGVKD. The CDR3 spells CAISELGGNQPQHF. The DNA of the CDR3 is TGTGCCATCAGTGAGCTCGGGGGCAATCAGCCCCAGCATTTT.

The rearrangement uses TRBV18 and TRBJ2-2; a weak D match, TRBD2 (6 bases). The CDR3 is 15 residues long. V shed 5 bases and J shed 0 bases, with 10 bases lying between them. Per the germline V gene, CDR1 is KGHSH and CDR2 is LQKENI. CDR3 loop: CASSKGLANTGELFF. Here the CDR3 DNA reads TGTGCCAGCTCAAAGGGACTCGCGAACACCGGGGAGCTGTTTTTT.

The gene calls are TRBV19 and TRBJ2-5; D not certain. The CDR3 is 13 amino acids. Trimming removed 5 bases at V and 5 bases at J, with 12 bases between. CDR1 is LNHDA, CDR2 SQIVND, per germline (reference sequence). The CDR3 DNA follows: TGTGCCAGTAGTCAGTCTGGTTCTGAGACCCAGTACTTC. As protein: CASSQSGSETQYF.

The chain uses TRBV7-3 and TRBJ1-1; a possible D gene is TRBD1 (5 bases). V lost 5 bases and J lost 5, with 9 bases in between. CDR1 is SGHTA and CDR2 is FQGTGA in the germline V gene. The CDR3 runs to 12 residues. The CDR3 DNA reads as TGTGCCAGCAGCCATGGGGGGACTGAAGCTTTCTTT. This gives the protein CASSHGGTEAFF.

V gene TRBV6-5 combines with J gene TRBJ1-2; 12 positions agree with TRBD1. The CDR3 spans 16 residues. Germline lookup yields CDR1 MNHEY and CDR2 SVGAGI. Losses at the gene ends were 2 bases for V and 4 bases for J; bases not matched to a gene: 5. The DNA for the CDR3 is TGTGCCAGCAGTTACGCAGGGACAGGGGGCACCTATGGCTACACCTTC. Amino acid sequence: CASSYAGTGGTYGYTF.

This clone occurred a few times. This chain uses TRBV4-2 with TRBJ2-3; D is possibly TRBD2 (7 bases). The CDR3 sequence is 18 residues long. Germline V gives CDR1 LGHNA, CDR2 YNFKEQ. V shed 0 bases and J shed 11 bases, with 27 bases lying between them. CDR3 sequence reads: CASSQDGFGGGSPSGQYF. The CDR3 DNA sequence: TGTGCCAGCAGCCAAGATGGGTTCGGCGGGGGCTCCCCCAGTGGGCAGTATTTT.

V is TRBV19 and J is TRBJ2-1; TRBD2 aligns across 11 bases. The germline CDR1 and CDR2 sequences are LNHDA and SQIVND (reference sequence). With 7 bases clipped from V and 5 bases from J, the junction kept 7 bases outside the gene matches. This CDR3 region has 15 residues. The CDR3 loop reads CASTGTSGLNNEQFF. The CDR3 DNA reads as TGTGCCAGTACTGGGACTAGCGGCTTAAACAATGAGCAGTTCTTC.

J is TRBJ2-7 and V is TRBV6-6; D unresolved. Germline V CDR1 and CDR2: MNHNY, SVGAGI (reference sequence). Between the trimmed V and J ends, which lost 0 bases and 1 base, there was a span of 7 bases. CDR3 length: 14 amino acids. Here the CDR3 DNA reads TGTGCCAGCAGTTACTCGACCGAGTCCTACGAGCAGTACTTC. Protein sequence: CASSYSTESYEQYF.